The T cell receptor beta chain under discussion was sequenced for a study of T cells after yellow fever vaccination. This clonotype was found many times. Germline CDR1 LGHNA, CDR2 YSLEER. The CDR3 has 20 residues. With 0 bases clipped from V and 1 base from J, the junction kept 14 bases outside the gene matches. One entry per CDR3 protein results from TCRdb running MiXCR on the 5' RACE reads. The sample has 65,000 to 90,000 distinct CDR3 sequences, around 7% seen once. The source was CD8+ T cells sorted from PBMCs, collected on the day of the yellow fever booster vaccination. The source is a man between 25 and 39 years old who received the YFV17D yellow fever vaccine. The V and J genes are TRBV4-3 and TRBJ2-1; 8 positions agree with TRBD2. The CDR3 protein is CASSQDIETELADSYNEQFF. The DNA of the CDR3 is TGCGCCAGCAGCCAAGATATTGAAACTGAACTAGCGGATTCCTACAATGAGCAGTTCTTC.